The 16 T cell receptor beta chains below all came from one sample that was sequenced in a study of cytomegalovirus exposure and HLA in healthy donors. The PCR ran on 60 Vbeta and 13 Jbeta primers. Profiling relied on immunoSEQ multiplex PCR, and the TCRdb table lists in-frame clones only, not all of them. The table shows 90,000 to 140,000 clones, with under 85% occurring only once. The sample comprised PBMCs. The receptors here all came from a man aged 25-40 years in good health and CMV-seronegative.

This clone was recorded a few times. This sequence joins TRBV18 and TRBJ2-1; 10 nucleotides agree with TRBD2. There are 17 residues in the CDR3. Germline V gives CDR1 KGHSH, CDR2 LQKENI. V dropped 0 bases and J dropped 6; count of bases not matched to a gene: 8. CDR3 coding DNA: TGTGCCAGCTCACCACCGGGGACTAGCGCAGGCGGCAATGAGCAGTTCTTC. Protein sequence: CASSPPGTSAGGNEQFF.

The genes are TRBV12-5 and TRBJ2-3; 11 bases are shared with TRBD2. The V segment lost 5 bases and the J segment 6 bases; nucleotides outside the gene matches: 10. Germline V lookup: CDR1 LGHNT, CDR2 FRNRAP. The CDR3 totals 16 residues. CDR3 loop: CASGSTSGGSADTQYF. CDR3 bases: TGTGCTAGTGGTAGTACTAGCGGGGGCTCAGCTGATACGCAGTATTTT.

V gene TRBV28 combines with J gene TRBJ1-5; TRBD1 might be the D (6 bases). CDR1 and CDR2 from the germline V gene are MDHEN and SYDVKM. V was shortened by 3 bases and J by 4 bases, with 16 bases between the two germline ends. This CDR3 has 16 residues. CDR3 sequence (DNA): TGTGCCAGCAGTTTTGATCAGGGGTTTAATAATCAGCCCCAGCATTTT. This sequence encodes CASSFDQGFNNQPQHF.

Only a few counts were recorded for this clone. J is TRBJ1-2 and V is TRBV4-1, with TRBD1 identical over 7 bases. The CDR3 extends over 15 amino acids. With V trimmed by 6 bases and J by 4 bases, 11 bases remained unmatched. Germline V CDR1 and CDR2: MGHRA, YSYEKL. CDR3 sequence reads: CASSLREGAGYGYTF. The CDR3 DNA reads TGCGCCAGCAGTCTCCGGGAGGGGGCAGGCTATGGCTACACCTTC.

The rearrangement uses TRBV7-2 and TRBJ2-2; possible D gene TRBD1, 6 bases. V shed 5 bases and J shed 1 base, with 8 bases lying between them. This CDR3 contains 14 residues. The germline CDR1 and CDR2 sequences are SGHTA and FQGNSA. The CDR3 spells CASSQGRNTGELFF. The CDR3 DNA follows: TGTGCCAGCAGCCAGGGGAGGAACACCGGGGAGCTGTTTTTT. The full variable domain, rest sourced from reference TRBV7-2 and TRBJ2-2, is GAGVSQSPSNKVTEKGKDVELRCDPISGHTALYWYRQSLGQGLEFLIYFQGNSAPDKSGLPSDRFSAERTGGSVSTLTIQRTQQEDSAVYLCASSQGRNTGELFFGEGSRLTVL.

The chain is built from TRBV5-4 and TRBJ2-7; 11 bases are a match to TRBD2. Per germline, CDR1 SGHNT and CDR2 YYREEE (reference sequence). Trimming cost V 3 bases and J 4 bases; bases outside gene matches: 3. This CDR3 spans 14 amino acids. CDR3 bases: TGTGCCAGCAGCTCTACTAGCGGGGGTTACGAGCAGTACTTC. Its protein product is CASSSTSGGYEQYF. Full variable domain (rest looked up from reference TRBV5-4 and TRBJ2-7): ETGVTQSPTHLIKTRGQQVTLRCSSQSGHNTVSWYQQALGQGPQFIFQYYREEENGRGNFPPRFSGLQFPNYSSELNVNALELDDSALYLCASSSTSGGYEQYFGPGTRLTVT.

The gene calls are TRBV9 and TRBJ2-3; no reliable D call. Between the trimmed V and J ends, which lost 0 bases and 7 bases, there was a span of 6 bases. The CDR3 extends over 12 amino acids. Germline V CDR1 and CDR2: SGDLS, YYNGEE. The CDR3 is CASSVDPYTQYF. CDR3 bases: TGTGCCAGCAGCGTAGATCCCTATACGCAGTATTTT.

This chain connects TRBV7-9 to TRBJ2-7; 7 nucleotides line up with TRBD1. Germline loops: CDR1 SEHNR, CDR2 FQNEAQ (reference sequence). Trimming at V came to 5 bases and at J to 3 bases, leaving 7 bases not matched to a gene. The CDR3 loop spans 14 amino acids. The DNA of the CDR3 is TGTGCCAGCAGCCTGGGACAGCAGAACTACGAGCAGTACTTC. Its translation is CASSLGQQNYEQYF.

This clone showed up just once. The gene calls are TRBV30 and TRBJ2-7; no firm D call. Germline assignment: CDR1 GTSNPN and CDR2 SVGIG (reference sequence). Trimming took 2 bases from V and 4 from J, leaving 6 bases between them. The CDR3 length is 11 residues. This CDR3 is CAWSTRYEQYF. CDR3 in DNA: TGTGCCTGGAGTACTCGGTACGAGCAGTACTTC.

The chain has TRBV5-1 and TRBJ1-2; 10 bases align to TRBD1. CDR1 is SGHRS, CDR2 YFSETQ, per germline. This CDR3 region has 15 residues. V lost 4 bases, J lost 7 bases, and 10 bases stayed unmatched. CDR3 in amino acids: CASSHGDRGRGGYTF. DNA of the CDR3: TGCGCCAGCAGCCATGGTGACAGGGGGCGAGGTGGCTACACCTTC.

This chain uses TRBV9 with TRBJ1-3; TRBD1 matches 8 bases. V was clipped by 5 bases and J by 6 bases; unmatched bases: 7. The germline CDR1 and CDR2 sequences are SGDLS and YYNGEE. CDR3 length: 14 amino acids. CDR3 loop: CASSSGQGENTIYF. Here the CDR3 DNA reads TGTGCCAGCAGTTCCGGACAGGGTGAAAACACCATATATTTT. Full variable domain (outside the CDR3, taken from reference TRBV9 and TRBJ1-3): DSGVTQTPKHLITATGQRVTLRCSPRSGDLSVYWYQQSLDQGLQFLIQYYNGEERAKGNILERFSAQQFPDLHSELNLSSLELGDSALYFCASSSGQGENTIYFGEGSWLTVV.

This clone was observed a handful of times. This chain joins TRBV5-6 and TRBJ2-7; 7 bases align to TRBD1. The CDR3 extends over 13 amino acids. The junction had 0 bases not matched to a gene; V was cut back by 3 bases and J by 0 bases. Germline CDR1 reads SGHDT; CDR2 reads YYEEEE. This chain's CDR3 is CASSWDSSYEQYF. The CDR3 nucleotides read TGTGCCAGCAGCTGGGACAGCTCCTACGAGCAGTACTTC.

The chain employs TRBV18 and TRBJ1-5; D ambiguous. This CDR3 comprises 15 residues. V was clipped by 1 base and J by 4 bases, with 11 bases between them. Germline CDR1 is KGHSH and CDR2 is LQKENI. This chain's CDR3 is CASSPQETGNQPQHF. CDR3 bases: TGTGCCAGCTCACCACAGGAGACGGGAAATCAGCCCCAGCATTTT.

The chain links TRBV15 to TRBJ1-5, with 8 bases aligning to TRBD1. This CDR3 is 17 amino acids long. The junction had 9 bases not matched to a gene; V was cut back by 0 bases and J by 5 bases. CDR1 LNHNV and CDR2 YYDKDF come from the germline V gene (reference sequence). CDR3 sequence (DNA): TGTGCCACCAGCAGAGATGTATCCAGGGGGCGGGATCAGCCCCAGCATTTT. Translating gives CATSRDVSRGRDQPQHF.

The CDR3 nucleotides are TGTGCCAGCAGTACAGGGGAAGAGAACACTGAAGCTTTCTTT. It specifies CASSTGEENTEAFF. V gene TRBV6-4 combines with J gene TRBJ1-1; 7 bases match TRBD1. This CDR3 is built from 14 residues. The ends lost 5 bases at V and 1 base at J; junction bases unmatched: 4. The V gene's germline CDR1 is MRHNA and CDR2 SNTAGT.

This chain uses TRBV28 with TRBJ1-1, with 9 bases lining up with TRBD1. The germline gives CDR1 MDHEN, CDR2 SYDVKM. J was trimmed by 5 bases and V by 5 bases; bases with no gene match: 6. This CDR3 has 14 residues. The CDR3 DNA follows: TGTGCCAGCAGTACATCGACAGGGGGAACTGAAGCTTTCTTT. Translating gives CASSTSTGGTEAFF.